What follows is one T cell receptor (beta chain) and its context. Its antigen is still unknown. The length of the CDR3 is 15 residues. The V gene's germline CDR1 is SQVTM and CDR2 ANQGSEA. The V gene lost 0 bases and the J gene lost 3 bases, with 14 bases spanning the gap. This sample was included in a study of shared clonotypes between healthy human individuals. Study-wide background: CD4 naive cells filled three plates per donor, CD4 memory three, CD8 naive two and CD8 memory one.

Cells designated naive CD8 were CD45RO-negative and were positively selected for CCR7, with terminally differentiated effector memory CD45RA+ cells excluded. Regarding the study as a whole: Apart from blood, nothing was sampled; tissue repertoires likely differ.

The assay was run at deep level. Sequenced by immunoSEQ multiplex PCR; TCRdb stores in-frame clones only, minus some. The repertoire holds hundreds of thousands of clones, roughly 98% seen once, with 0.3% to 0.35% in the top ten. V is TRBV29-1 and J is TRBJ1-2; D gene ambiguous. This sequence originates from a man under 40 in good health. Sequencing was done on a sample of naive CD8+ T cells sorted from blood. Here the CDR3 DNA reads TGCAGCGTTGAAGATCCCCTAGGTGTTTACTATGGCTACACCTTC. It translates to CSVEDPLGVYYGYTF.